One and the same sample provided the 31 T cell receptor beta chains below, sequenced in a study of Graves' ophthalmopathy and Graves' hyperthyroidism. TCR beta CDR3 amplification used RNA transcripts. An initial RT-PCR round employing HTBI primers preceded a second-round multiplex PCR. MiXCR, run by TCRdb on the multiplex PCR reads, gives a single entry per CDR3 protein. Of more than 550,000 distinct CDR3 sequences listed, just over 40% are singletons. The sample comprised peripheral blood. The receptors originated from an adult man with Graves' ophthalmopathy.

V gene TRBV14 combines with J gene TRBJ2-3, with D hard to call. Trimming removed 7 bases from V and 0 bases from J, with 11 bases in between. Germline-derived CDR1 and CDR2 are SGHDN and FVKESK. The CDR3 is 14 residues long. CDR3 residues: CASILETSTDTQYF. The DNA of the CDR3 is TGTGCCAGCATCCTAGAGACTAGCACAGATACGCAGTATTTT.

This clonotype was seen at least ten times. This chain links TRBV2 with TRBJ2-5, with 10 positions matching TRBD1. Germline V gene lookup returns CDR1 SNHLY and CDR2 FYNNEI. With 5 bases clipped from V and 6 bases from J, the junction kept 6 bases outside the gene matches. CDR3 length equals 14 residues. CDR3 residues: CASSSPGQGKTQYF. DNA for the CDR3: TGTGCCAGCAGTTCCCCGGGACAGGGGAAGACCCAGTACTTC.

There are a few counts of this clonotype. The chain recombines TRBV4-2 with TRBJ2-5; TRBD1 matches at 7 bases. The CDR3 totals 15 residues. The germline V gene has CDR1 LGHNA and CDR2 YNFKEQ. The J segment lost 1 base and the V segment lost 8 bases, leaving 10 bases of the junction unmatched. CDR3 bases: TGTGCCAGCCGGGCGTCTCACAGGGGCCAAGAGACCCAGTACTTC. As protein: CASRASHRGQETQYF.

V and J are TRBV11-2 and TRBJ1-5; 8 nucleotides agree with TRBD1. Germline CDR1 SGHAT, CDR2 FQNNGV. J gave up 0 bases and V 5 bases, and 9 bases lay outside the gene matches. This CDR3 has 17 residues. CDR3 region: CASSQTGTGDSNQPQHF. As DNA, the CDR3 is TGTGCCAGCAGCCAGACCGGGACAGGAGATAGCAATCAGCCCCAGCATTTT.

On this clonotype itself: At one boundary the junction diverges from the germline segment, which might be a read error. The chain carries TRBV7-7 and TRBJ1-6; D perhaps matches TRBD1 (6 bases). The CDR3 extends over 13 amino acids. Germline CDR1 and CDR2: SSHAT and FNYEAQ (reference sequence). The chain's CDR3 is CASRLTGSSPLHF. The CDR3 region has the DNA TGTGCTAGCAGATTAACAGGGAGCTCACCCCTCCACTTT.

This clonotype was detected many times. The J gene is TRBJ2-6, the V gene TRBV11-2; tentatively, D is TRBD2 (5 bases). The CDR3 is made up of 19 amino acids. Looked up from germline, CDR1 is SGHAT and CDR2 is FQNNGV. The V end lost 0 bases, the J end lost 0 bases, and 15 bases lay between the germline ends. CDR3: CASSLDRIERLSGANVLTF. CDR3 sequence (DNA): TGTGCCAGCAGCTTAGATCGCATCGAGCGGCTCTCTGGGGCCAACGTCCTGACTTTC.

This clonotype appeared many times. This chain uses TRBV14 with TRBJ1-4, with D maybe TRBD1 (6 bases). CDR3 length: 16 amino acids. Germline V gene lookup returns CDR1 SGHDN and CDR2 FVKESK. Trimming cost V 0 bases and J 11 bases, with 19 bases left between them. CDR3 in amino acids: CASSQEHPRGDGKLFF. The CDR3 DNA reads as TGTGCCAGCAGCCAAGAACACCCCAGGGGCGACGGGAAACTGTTTTTT. Full variable domain (outside the CDR3, taken from reference TRBV14 and TRBJ1-4): EAGVTQFPSHSVIEKGQTVTLRCDPISGHDNLYWYRRVMGKEIKFLLHFVKESKQDESGMPNNRFLAERTGGTYSTLKVQPAELEDSGVYFCASSQEHPRGDGKLFFGSGTQLSVL.

A word on this clonotype: This may arise from a read error, as a much more abundant clone is one base away. The chain links TRBV24-1 to TRBJ2-5; TRBD1 matches 8 bases. CDR3 size: 13 residues. Germline lookup yields CDR1 KGHDR and CDR2 SFDVKD. Trimming at V came to 7 bases and at J to 3 bases, leaving 3 bases not matched to a gene. In DNA form, the CDR3 reads TGTGCCACCAGCCCGGGACAGGAAGAGACCCAGTACTTC. This codes for CATSPGQEETQYF.

On this clonotype: A much larger clone differs from this one at a single base, so this may be a read error. This is likely a read error, given that the CDR3 carries no conserved phenylalanine or tryptophan at its end. The J gene is TRBJ1-6, the V gene TRBV20-1; D remains ambiguous. The CDR3 is made up of 13 amino acids. V lost 1 base and J 9 bases, leaving 10 bases between the germline ends. Germline-derived CDR1 and CDR2 are DFQATT and SNEGSKA (reference sequence). CDR3 residues: CSARGSASSPLHS. The CDR3 DNA reads TGCAGTGCTAGAGGTAGCGCGAGTTCACCCCTCCACTCT.

In this sample, this clonotype turned up many times. V is TRBV7-9 and J is TRBJ1-3; 7 bases agree with TRBD1. Per germline, CDR1 SEHNR and CDR2 FQNEAQ (reference sequence). V dropped 5 bases and J dropped 6; count of bases not matched to a gene: 7. The CDR3 contains 14 residues. As DNA, the CDR3 is TGTGCCAGCAGCCGGACAGGAGCCGAAAACACCATATATTTT. It translates to CASSRTGAENTIYF.

This clonotype was seen repeatedly, ten times or more. The J gene is TRBJ2-7, the V gene TRBV7-2; D is unclear. Germline V lookup: CDR1 SGHTA, CDR2 FQGNSA. The CDR3 sequence is 14 residues long. V was cut by 5 bases and J by 3 bases, with 14 bases left in between. CDR3 nucleotides: TGTGCCAGCAGCCCCTCGATCACTCACTACGAGCAGTACTTC. Amino acid sequence: CASSPSITHYEQYF.

This clonotype was observed many times. The chain employs TRBV14 and TRBJ1-3; D not certain. V was shortened by 4 bases and J by 2 bases, with 12 bases between the two germline ends. The CDR3 is 15 residues long. Per germline, CDR1 SGHDN and CDR2 FVKESK. CDR3: CASSRTQSTGNTIYF. The DNA of the CDR3 is TGTGCCAGCAGCCGGACCCAATCGACTGGAAACACCATATATTTT. The entire variable domain, with the rest obtained from reference TRBV14 and TRBJ1-3, is as follows: EAGVTQFPSHSVIEKGQTVTLRCDPISGHDNLYWYRRVMGKEIKFLLHFVKESKQDESGMPNNRFLAERTGGTYSTLKVQPAELEDSGVYFCASSRTQSTGNTIYFGEGSWLTVV.

In the case of this clonotype: Relative to the germline gene, one junction end is altered; a read error may explain this. The chain is built from TRBV4-3 and TRBJ1-5; TRBD1 is a possible D gene (5 bases). CDR1 and CDR2 from the germline V gene are LGHNA and YSLEER. The length of the CDR3 is 13 residues. CDR3 region: CASRQDRGQPQHF. The CDR3 DNA sequence: TGCGCCAGCCGCCAAGATCGGGGGCAGCCCCAGCATTTT.

V gene TRBV5-1 combines with J gene TRBJ1-2; D gene ambiguous. This CDR3 contains 14 residues. V dropped 1 base and J dropped 4 bases, with 11 bases sitting between them. Germline V gene data show CDR1 as SGHRS and CDR2 as YFSETQ. CDR3 DNA sequence: TGCGCCAGCAGCTTGTGGTACCGGGGCTATGGCTACACCTTC. Translation gives CASSLWYRGYGYTF.

This clonotype was found a few times. The junction does not match germline at one end; this may be a read error. The gene calls are TRBV10-3 and TRBJ1-2; 8 bases agree with TRBD1. The germline gives CDR1 ENHRY, CDR2 SYGVKD. The CDR3 is 15 amino acids. The CDR3 reads CASSYPDRGEYGYTF. DNA of the CDR3: TGTGCCAGCAGTTACCCCGACAGGGGCGAATATGGCTACACCTTC.

This clonotype was found many times. This sequence joins TRBV9 and TRBJ2-5; D uncertain. CDR3 length equals 14 residues. V was shortened by 3 bases and J by 1 base, with 10 bases between the two germline ends. From germline, CDR1 is SGDLS and CDR2 YYNGEE. CDR3 bases: TGTGCCAGCAGCGGTGTAGAGAGCCAAGAGACCCAGTACTTC. Its protein product is CASSGVESQETQYF.

As concerns this clonotype: This clone may be a read error of a much larger clone one base away. This chain uses TRBV9 with TRBJ2-7; D unresolved. The CDR3 runs 14 residues. CDR1 and CDR2 (germline): SGDLS, YYNGEE. V was trimmed by 4 bases and J by 6 bases, leaving 17 bases between them. CDR3 loop: CASSLRVAHGEQYF. The DNA for the CDR3 is TGTGCCAGCAGCTTACGAGTAGCCCATGGCGAGCAGTACTTC. Using reference TRBV9 and TRBJ2-7 for the parts outside the CDR3, the full variable domain is DSGVTQTPKHLITATGQRVTLRCSPRSGDLSVYWYQQSLDQGLQFLIQYYNGEERAKGNILERFSAQQFPDLHSELNLSSLELGDSALYFCASSLRVAHGEQYFGPGTRLTVT.

The chain employs TRBV2 and TRBJ1-4; no clear D. The V gene's germline CDR1 is SNHLY and CDR2 FYNNEI. V lost 4 bases and J lost 8, with 17 bases in between. CDR3 size: 15 residues. The CDR3 reads CASSARLGGGEKLFF. CDR3 DNA: TGTGCCAGCAGTGCCCGACTCGGAGGTGGGGAAAAACTGTTTTTT.

This rearrangement joins TRBV10-3 to TRBJ1-2, with TRBD1 matching 8 bases. The CDR3 loop spans 12 amino acids. Germline-derived CDR1 and CDR2 are ENHRY and SYGVKD. The CDR3 coding sequence is TGTGCAATCGGGACAGGAAACCTCGGCTACACCTTC. It is translated as CAIGTGNLGYTF.

In this sample, this clonotype turned up many times. The gene calls are TRBV7-2 and TRBJ1-5, with a tentative D call TRBD1 (6 bases). Germline-derived CDR1 and CDR2 are SGHTA and FQGNSA. The CDR3 totals 16 residues. Trimming took off 1 base at V and 1 base at J, with 11 bases between the two ends. CDR3 region: CASSLVGGESNQPQHF. In DNA form, the CDR3 reads TGTGCCAGCAGCTTAGTAGGGGGGGAAAGCAATCAGCCCCAGCATTTT. The full variable domain, with the rest looked up from reference TRBV7-2 and TRBJ1-5, is GAGVSQSPSNKVTEKGKDVELRCDPISGHTALYWYRQSLGQGLEFLIYFQGNSAPDKSGLPSDRFSAERTGGSVSTLTIQRTQQEDSAVYLCASSLVGGESNQPQHFGDGTRLSIL.

This clonotype was recorded only once. One base away lies a much larger clone, so this may be a sequencing read error. V gene TRBV4-1 combines with J gene TRBJ1-1, with D possibly being TRBD1 (6 bases). There are 14 residues in the CDR3. Germline V CDR1 and CDR2: MGHRA, YSYEKL. The CDR3 loop is CASSSRTVNTKAFF. Here the CDR3 DNA reads TGCGCCAGCAGTAGTCGGACAGTGAACACTAAAGCTTTCTTT.

The V and J genes are TRBV2 and TRBJ2-6; no firm D call. From germline, CDR1 is SNHLY and CDR2 FYNNEI. V dropped 1 base and J dropped 0 bases, with 10 bases sitting between them. CDR3 length: 17 residues. The CDR3 DNA reads TGTGCCAGCAGTGAAGTGTGGACGGGCTCTGGGGCCAACGTCCTGACTTTC. Translation: CASSEVWTGSGANVLTF. Full variable domain (remainder filled in from reference TRBV2 and TRBJ2-6): EPEVTQTPSHQVTQMGQEVILRCVPISNHLYFYWYRQILGQKVEFLVSFYNNEISEKSEIFDDQFSVERPDGSNFTLKIRSTKLEDSAMYFCASSEVWTGSGANVLTFGAGSRLTVL.

J is TRBJ2-7 and V is TRBV20-1; perhaps TRBD2 as D (7 bases). V was trimmed by 0 bases and J by 7 bases, leaving 19 bases between them. The CDR3 sequence is 15 residues long. Germline V gene lookup returns CDR1 DFQATT and CDR2 SNEGSKA (reference sequence). The CDR3 loop reads CSARDIDGGAGEQYF. The CDR3 coding sequence is TGCAGTGCTAGAGATATTGATGGGGGGGCGGGGGAGCAGTACTTC.

This clonotype was observed a few times. This chain joins TRBV7-9 and TRBJ1-4; 8 positions match TRBD1. The V segment lost 7 bases and the J segment 7 bases; nucleotides outside the gene matches: 14. Germline V gene sequence: CDR1 SEHNR, CDR2 FQNEAQ (reference sequence). This CDR3 region has 16 residues. CDR3 sequence: CASTALQGEGGEKLFF. For the CDR3, the DNA is TGTGCCAGCACAGCGCTACAGGGGGAAGGGGGTGAAAAACTGTTTTTT.

This clonotype was observed at least ten times. V is TRBV10-3 and J is TRBJ1-5; possibly TRBD1 for D (5 bases). The CDR3 runs 16 residues. The V and J ends lost 5 bases and 10 bases respectively, with 24 bases between them. Germline loops: CDR1 ENHRY, CDR2 SYGVKD. This CDR3 reads CAISSEAPPQGFPQHF. In nucleotides, the CDR3 is TGTGCCATCAGTAGTGAAGCTCCCCCGCAGGGATTCCCCCAGCATTTT.

The V call is TRBV24-1, the J call TRBJ2-3; D is unresolved. The germline V gene encodes CDR1 KGHDR and CDR2 SFDVKD. V lost 5 bases and J lost 0, with 5 bases in between. This CDR3 has 13 residues. Here the CDR3 reads CATSVSSTDTQYF. The CDR3 DNA follows: TGTGCCACCAGTGTCTCGAGCACAGATACGCAGTATTTT.

There are a few counts of this clonotype. The CDR3 spells CASSQEGRTGTEAFF. The CDR3 DNA sequence: TGCGCCAGCAGCCAAGAGGGGCGGACAGGGACTGAAGCTTTCTTT. The chain links TRBV4-1 to TRBJ1-1; TRBD1 matches at 8 bases. Germline V CDR1 and CDR2: MGHRA, YSYEKL. This CDR3 spans 15 amino acids. The trim removed 0 bases at V and 5 bases at J, leaving 5 bases unmatched.

This chain joins TRBV25-1 and TRBJ1-6; 8 bases match TRBD1. V shed 6 bases, J shed 0 bases, and the junction held 7 bases outside the gene matches. Germline CDR1 and CDR2: MGHDK and SYGVNS. The CDR3 runs 17 residues. The CDR3 loop is CASRRTGRSSYNSPLHF. The DNA for the CDR3 is TGTGCCAGCAGACGGACAGGGCGAAGCTCCTATAATTCACCCCTCCACTTT. The full variable domain, with the rest looked up from reference TRBV25-1 and TRBJ1-6, is EADIYQTPRYLVIGTGKKITLECSQTMGHDKMYWYQQDPGMELHLIHYSYGVNSTEKGDLSSESTVSRIRTEHFPLTLESARPSHTSQYLCASRRTGRSSYNSPLHFGNGTRLTVT.

The V and J genes are TRBV2 and TRBJ2-6, with 7 nucleotides matching TRBD1. Germline CDR1 and CDR2: SNHLY and FYNNEI. The J segment lost 0 bases and the V segment lost 6 bases, leaving 14 bases of the junction unmatched. The CDR3 length is 19 residues. The CDR3 loop is CASSAQGSGTNSGANVLTF. CDR3 coding DNA: TGTGCCAGCAGCGCACAGGGGTCTGGCACCAACTCTGGGGCCAACGTCCTGACTTTC. The variable domain in full, completed from reference TRBV2 and TRBJ2-6, reads EPEVTQTPSHQVTQMGQEVILRCVPISNHLYFYWYRQILGQKVEFLVSFYNNEISEKSEIFDDQFSVERPDGSNFTLKIRSTKLEDSAMYFCASSAQGSGTNSGANVLTFGAGSRLTVL.

This clonotype appeared many times. J is TRBJ1-2 and V is TRBV12-3 or TRBV12-4; the match to TRBD1 covers 7 bases. CDR3 length: 15 residues. V lost 5 bases, J lost 8 bases, and 14 bases stayed unmatched. The CDR3 loop is CASSPRDSPRLGYTF. In nucleotides, the CDR3 is TGTGCCAGCAGTCCAAGGGACAGCCCTAGGTTAGGCTACACCTTC.

Many counts were recorded for this clonotype. The V and J genes are TRBV7-8 and TRBJ1-5; D not certain. The CDR3 is 16 amino acids. Germline V CDR1 and CDR2: SGHVS, FQNEAQ. V was pared by 2 bases and J by 1 base, with 12 bases between. Here the CDR3 reads CASSLMGQGSNQPQHF. CDR3 coding DNA: TGTGCCAGCAGCTTAATGGGTCAAGGCAGCAATCAGCCCCAGCATTTT.